Listed below are T cell receptor beta chains from one sample, sequenced in a study of early T cells in non-severe SARS-CoV-2 infection. MiXCR, run by TCRdb on the 5' RACE reads, gives a single entry per CDR3 protein. The repertoire consists of some 57,000 distinct CDR3 sequences, with roughly a tenth occurring once and the leading ten covering 4.5%. The sample consisted of whole blood. These receptors were collected from an adult who was a healthcare worker with PCR-confirmed SARS-CoV-2 infection or an uninfected control (not recorded which). Both conserved end residues are part of each CDR3. Some rows mark clone size as missing; the rest say once, few, many or name a class of expanded clone.

j_call | v_call | clone_size | cdr3_aa
TRBJ1-2 | TRBV4-1 | . | CASSQVTGEGYTF
TRBJ2-2 | TRBV18 | few | CASSPTGVTGELFF
TRBJ1-5 | TRBV4-1 | many | CASSQGPLNQPQHF
TRBJ2-1 | TRBV10-2 | few | CASSPSGRLGYNEQFF
TRBJ1-2 | TRBV10-3 | few | CAISEGQGGRNYGYTF
TRBJ2-3 | TRBV29-1 | many | CSVQTGGSDTQYF
TRBJ2-7 | TRBV7-8 | many | CASSLYQGSSYEQYF
TRBJ2-1 | TRBV7-3 | . | CASSLRSASQQFF
TRBJ2-1 | TRBV5-1 | few | CASSFRAGVHEQFF
TRBJ2-1 | TRBV5-1 | many | CASSRLAGGRYNEQFF
TRBJ2-1 | TRBV5-1 | . | CASSLYGRTRAGGSYNEQFF
TRBJ2-1 | TRBV29-1 | few | CSARRQVNEQFF
TRBJ1-1 | TRBV5-1 | many | CASSGGLRGPTEAFF
TRBJ2-5 | TRBV9 | few | CASSPGAKQETQYF
TRBJ1-6 | TRBV18 | few | CASSPGGEVVHF
TRBJ2-7 | TRBV11-1 | few | CASSLAGLPYEQYF
TRBJ2-1 | TRBV29-1 | many | CSVEPSAGNEQFF
TRBJ1-2 | TRBV4-3 | many | CASSQVQGNGYTF
TRBJ1-1 | TRBV2 | . | CASRGDSYTEAFF
TRBJ1-6 | TRBV5-5 | few | CASSALGTPTLNSPLHF
TRBJ2-3 | TRBV20-1 | many | CSARGGSAPDTQYF
TRBJ2-5 | TRBV29-1 | many | CSVVGDSQETQYF
TRBJ1-6 | TRBV9 | many | CASSAWDSPSSYNSPLHF
TRBJ2-3 | TRBV5-5 | . | CASSHRDSTDTQYF
TRBJ2-3 | TRBV5-1 | . | CASSTTSGRAGPSPDTQYF
TRBJ1-1 | TRBV19 | many | CASSEYTEAFF
TRBJ1-1 | TRBV18 | . | CASSPVVGGLNTEAFF
TRBJ2-7 | TRBV5-1 | . | CASSPAGGSGYEQYF
TRBJ1-6 | TRBV3-1 | many | CASSQETPLNSPLHF
TRBJ2-7 | TRBV5-5 | few | CASSLSADGSYEQYF
TRBJ2-2 | TRBV7-3 | . | CASSLTPENTGELFF
TRBJ1-2 | TRBV6-6 | . | CASSADSFLDGYTF
TRBJ2-7 | TRBV20-1 | few | CSARGLAGGLLYEQYF
TRBJ1-4 | TRBV11-2 | . | CASSPRGRVNEKLFF
TRBJ2-1 | TRBV7-9 | many | CASSLGQPSSYNEQFF
TRBJ2-7 | TRBV4-2 | many | CASSLPGAAYEQYF
TRBJ1-1 | TRBV9 | few | CASSVDGGTEAFF
TRBJ2-1 | TRBV20-1 | . | CSATGLGVNEQFF
TRBJ1-6 | TRBV5-1 | many | CASSLVGSQADSPLHF
TRBJ1-5 | TRBV11-2 | . | CASSWGSNQPQHF
TRBJ2-7 | TRBV3-1 | . | CASSQGGVEQYF
TRBJ2-3 | TRBV7-9 | . | CASSSGRGDTQYF
TRBJ2-3 | TRBV7-2 | . | CASSPIVSWTDTQYF
TRBJ2-2 | TRBV7-8 | few | CASSPRERGNTGELFF
TRBJ2-1 | TRBV4-1 | many | CASSQVTEQFF
TRBJ2-3 | TRBV7-8 | . | CASSAGRIDTQYF
TRBJ2-5 | TRBV6-5 | many | CASSYSGSKETQYF
TRBJ1-5 | TRBV6-2/TRBV6-3 | few | CASSYNRNQPQHF